These 3 T cell receptor beta chains share one sample of origin, sequenced in a study of T cells after somatic rescue of genetic block. Repertoires were generated with immunoSEQ multiplex PCR, while TCRdb's copy carries only in-frame clones and drops some. This sample yields under 150,000 clones, of which 85% to 95% are seen a single time; 1.4% belongs to the top ten. What was sequenced was peripheral blood mononuclear cells (PBMCs). The source of these receptors is a woman aged 18-29 years.

The chain recombines TRBV5-6 with TRBJ2-2; possibly TRBD1 or TRBD2 for D (5 bases each). The CDR3 consists of 16 residues. The V gene lost 0 bases and the J gene lost 3 bases, with 12 bases spanning the gap. CDR1 is SGHDT and CDR2 is YYEEEE in the germline V gene. CDR3 region: CASSLDGGSHTGELFF. The CDR3, as DNA: TGTGCCAGCAGCTTGGATGGGGGAAGTCACACCGGGGAGCTGTTTTTT. Combining the CDR3 with reference TRBV5-6 and TRBJ2-2 gives the whole variable domain DAGVTQSPTHLIKTRGQQVTLRCSPKSGHDTVSWYQQALGQGPQFIFQYYEEEERQRGNFPDRFSGHQFPNYSSELNVNALLLGDSALYLCASSLDGGSHTGELFFGEGSRLTVL.

The chain is built from TRBV29-1 and TRBJ1-1; D perhaps matches TRBD1 (5 bases). The CDR3 runs to 11 residues. The V end lost 4 bases, the J end lost 9 bases, and 12 bases lay between the germline ends. In germline, CDR1 is SQVTM, CDR2 ANQGSEA. CDR3 sequence: CSVGGAGKAFF. CDR3 sequence (DNA): TGCAGCGTTGGAGGGGCGGGGAAAGCTTTCTTT.

The chain joins TRBV9 to TRBJ1-2, with 7 bases fitting TRBD1. In germline, CDR1 is SGDLS, CDR2 YYNGEE. V lost 4 bases, J lost 7 bases, and 7 bases stayed unmatched. This CDR3 is built from 13 residues. CDR3 bases: TGTGCCAGCAGCTTAACAGGGGAAGGTGGCTACACCTTC. Protein sequence: CASSLTGEGGYTF.